This is a list of T cell receptor beta chains from one sample in a study of blood T cell repertoires in COVID-19. Sequencing was performed with immunoSEQ multiplex PCR; in TCRdb, only in-frame clones are kept and a portion is missing. The data show about 270,000 clones, roughly 80% seen once. Material: peripheral blood. These receptors were collected from a woman between 50 and 59 years old with active or convalescent COVID-19. CDR3s include the opening cysteine and the closing phenylalanine or tryptophan. A D gene is named only where the DNA matches it firmly. Clone size is stated in some rows and not others, as once, few, many or a class when expanded.

>-|-|TRBV19|TRBJ1-2
TGTGCCAGTAGTTCCAACCCCGACAGCATCTACACCTTC
CASSSNPDSIYTF
>once|-|TRBV6-5|TRBJ2-7
TGTGCCAGCACCTTGAGACTAGGCCGCGAGCAGTACTTC
CASTLRLGREQYF
>-|TRBD1|TRBV27|TRBJ1-5
TGTGCCAGCAGGCAGAGGGGACAGGGGTTCAATCAGCCCCAGCATTTT
CASRQRGQGFNQPQHF
>-|TRBD1|TRBV7-9|TRBJ1-2
TGTGCCAGCAGCTTAGTCTGGGGATACGGGACAGGGGAAGATGGCTACACCTTC
CASSLVWGYGTGEDGYTF
>-|TRBD2|TRBV20-1|TRBJ2-7
TGCAGTGCTAGTTCCAGCGGGGCGCTCTACGAGCAGTACTTC
CSASSSGALYEQYF
>-|-|TRBV6-1|TRBJ1-2
TGTGCCAGCAGTGATGGTCCCCAACATCGAGGCTACACCTTC
CASSDGPQHRGYTF
>-|-|TRBV12-2|TRBJ1-2
TGTGCAAGTCGCTTAGACAGGGACCTGGGCTATGGCTACACCTTC
CASRLDRDLGYGYTF
>-|-|TRBV19|TRBJ1-2
TGTGCCAGTAGAGAGATTCAGGGAGGATACTATGGCTACACCTTC
CASREIQGGYYGYTF
>-|-|TRBV27|TRBJ2-1
TGTGCCAGCAGTTTATGGGCGATATCACCCTACAATGAGCAGTTCTTC
CASSLWAISPYNEQFF
>-|-|TRBV19|TRBJ1-2
TGTGCCAGTACAGGGCAGGGGCCTGGCTACACCTTC
CASTGQGPGYTF
>few|-|TRBV28|TRBJ1-1
TGTGCCAGCAAAGGACAGAATGAAGCTTTCTTT
CASKGQNEAFF
>-|-|TRBV7-9|TRBJ1-5
TGTGCCAGCAGCCCGGGGAATCAGCCCCAGCATTTT
CASSPGNQPQHF
>-|-|TRBV12-3/TRBV12-4|TRBJ1-2
TGTGCCAGCAGTTCCGACTCCCTCTATGGCTACACCTTC
CASSSDSLYGYTF
>-|-|TRBV20-1|TRBJ1-2
TGCAGTGCTAGTAGGACAACCGACTATGGCTACACCTTC
CSASRTTDYGYTF
>once|-|TRBV7-9|TRBJ1-2
TGTGCCAGCAGCTTGTCGCCGCGGGGCTACACCTTC
CASSLSPRGYTF
>-|TRBD2|TRBV7-6|TRBJ2-3
TGTGCCAGCAGCCCGATCGTCAGGACTAGCGGGAGGGGAGATACGCAGTATTTT
CASSPIVRTSGRGDTQYF
>-|-|TRBV5-6|TRBJ1-4
TGTGCCAGCAGCTTGGGCTACAGGGTAACTAATGAAAAACTGTTTTTT
CASSLGYRVTNEKLFF
>few|-|TRBV19|TRBJ1-1
TGTGCCAGTAGGGAGACAGGCAGGGGCACTGAAGCTTTCTTT
CASRETGRGTEAFF
>-|-|TRBV9|TRBJ2-7
TGTGCCAGCAGCGCCTTCGTGTTCGCGGGTGGCGAGCAGTACTTC
CASSAFVFAGGEQYF
>-|TRBD1|TRBV4-1|TRBJ1-5
TGCGCCAGCAGCCGTAGAATTACAGGGGAAGGACAGCCCCAGCATTTT
CASSRRITGEGQPQHF
>few|TRBD1|TRBV29-1|TRBJ1-1
TGCAGCGTTGAAAAGGAGGGGGCAAGTAACACTGAAGCTTTCTTT
CSVEKEGASNTEAFF
>-|-|TRBV19|TRBJ2-7
TGTGCCAGTAGTCCGCGGTTCTCCTACGAGCAGTACTTC
CASSPRFSYEQYF
>-|-|TRBV7-9|TRBJ1-4
TGTGCCAGCAGCTTAGCCAGGGGAGTCGAAAAACTGTTTTTT
CASSLARGVEKLFF
>-|-|TRBV2|TRBJ1-6
TGTGCCAGCAGAGCCTCGAGCGTCGGTTCACCCCTCCACTTT
CASRASSVGSPLHF
>-|-|TRBV28|TRBJ1-2
TGTGCCAGCAGCTCCTCAGGAGCTAGCGGCTACACCTTC
CASSSSGASGYTF
>-|-|TRBV15|TRBJ1-2
TGTGCCACCAGCAGAGACTTTTATGGCTACACCTTC
CATSRDFYGYTF
>once|-|TRBV18|TRBJ1-2
TGTGCCAGCTCACACAGGGCGGACTATGGCTACACCTTC
CASSHRADYGYTF
>-|-|TRBV30|TRBJ2-6
TGTGCCTGGAGTGTGAGGTCTGGGGCCAACGTCCTGACTTTC
CAWSVRSGANVLTF
>-|-|TRBV7-9|TRBJ1-4
TGTGCCGCCGGGACAAATGTCGGAGAAAAACTGTTTTTT
CAAGTNVGEKLFF
>-|-|TRBV7-7|TRBJ2-7
TGTGCCAGCAGCTTGAGCGGTACCTACGAGCAGTACTTC
CASSLSGTYEQYF
>-|TRBD2|TRBV5-1|TRBJ2-1
TGCGCCAGCAGCCCCTGGCCGGGTGGGGAAGCGGGAGTAAGGAATGAGCAGTTCTTC
CASSPWPGGEAGVRNEQFF
>-|-|TRBV28|TRBJ1-4
TGTGCCAGCAGGACAAGCCTACAGGGTACAACTAATGAAAAACTGTTTTTT
CASRTSLQGTTNEKLFF
>-|TRBD1|TRBV3-1/TRBV3-2|TRBJ2-1
TGTGCCAGCAGCCAGGACAGGGTCTCCTACAATGAGCAGTTCTTC
CASSQDRVSYNEQFF
>once|TRBD2|TRBV4-1|TRBJ2-1
TGCGCCAGCAGCCAAGATCATGCAGCGGGAGTTAATGAGCAGTTCTTC
CASSQDHAAGVNEQFF
>-|TRBD1|TRBV9|TRBJ2-5
TGTGCCAGCAGCGGACAGGGGTCGGAGACCCAGTACTTC
CASSGQGSETQYF
>-|-|TRBV5-5|TRBJ1-5
TGTGCCAGCAGCTTGTCGGGGGGACCCCAGCATTTT
CASSLSGGPQHF
>-|TRBD1|TRBV27|TRBJ1-1
TGTGCCAGCAGTTTATGGGGGGACAGACGGTTT
CASSLWGDRRF
>-|-|TRBV28|TRBJ2-7
TGTGCCAGCAGTTTTAGCGGAAGCTCCTACGAGCAGTACTTC
CASSFSGSSYEQYF
>-|-|TRBV6-4|TRBJ1-1
TGTGCCAGCAGCCCAATGGGGGGAGACGCCGAAGCTTTCTTT
CASSPMGGDAEAFF